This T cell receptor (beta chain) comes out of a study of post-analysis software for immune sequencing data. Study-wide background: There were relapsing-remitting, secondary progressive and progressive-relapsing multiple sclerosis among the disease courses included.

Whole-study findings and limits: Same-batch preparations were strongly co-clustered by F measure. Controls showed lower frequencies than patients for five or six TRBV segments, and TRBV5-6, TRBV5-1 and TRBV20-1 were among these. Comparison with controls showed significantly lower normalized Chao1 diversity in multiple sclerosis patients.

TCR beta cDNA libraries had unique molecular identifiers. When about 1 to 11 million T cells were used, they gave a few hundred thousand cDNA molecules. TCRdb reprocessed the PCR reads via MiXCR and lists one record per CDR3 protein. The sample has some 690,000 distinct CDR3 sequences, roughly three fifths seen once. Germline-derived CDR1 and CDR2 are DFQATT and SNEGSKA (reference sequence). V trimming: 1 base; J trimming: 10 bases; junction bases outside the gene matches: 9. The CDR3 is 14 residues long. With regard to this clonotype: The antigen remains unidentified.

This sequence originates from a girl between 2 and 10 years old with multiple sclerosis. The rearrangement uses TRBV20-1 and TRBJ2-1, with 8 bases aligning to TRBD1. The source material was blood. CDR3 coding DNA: TGCAGTGCTAGAGGTGGACAGGGATCAGAGGAGCAGTTCTTC. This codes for CSARGGQGSEEQFF.